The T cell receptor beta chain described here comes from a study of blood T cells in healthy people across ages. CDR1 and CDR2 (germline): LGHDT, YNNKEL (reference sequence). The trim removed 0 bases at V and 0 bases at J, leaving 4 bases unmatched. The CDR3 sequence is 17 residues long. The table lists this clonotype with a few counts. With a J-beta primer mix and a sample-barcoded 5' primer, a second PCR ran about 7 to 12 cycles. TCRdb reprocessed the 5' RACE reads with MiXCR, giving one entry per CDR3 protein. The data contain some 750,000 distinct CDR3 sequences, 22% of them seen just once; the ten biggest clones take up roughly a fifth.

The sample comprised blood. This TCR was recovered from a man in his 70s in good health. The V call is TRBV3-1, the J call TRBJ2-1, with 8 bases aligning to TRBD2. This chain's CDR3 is CASSQDPGGSSYNEQFF. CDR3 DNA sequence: TGTGCCAGCAGCCAAGACCCGGGGGGGAGCTCCTACAATGAGCAGTTCTTC.